This entry lists 32 T cell receptor beta chains sequenced from one sample in a study of blood T cell repertoires in COVID-19. Only in-frame clones appear in the TCRdb table, and some are missing; sequencing was by immunoSEQ multiplex PCR. The table has 60,000 to 85,000 clones, about 69% seen once; the top ten hold around 21%. Sequencing was done on a sample of peripheral blood. These TCRs come from a man aged 70-80 years with acute or convalescent COVID-19.

The chain's CDR3 is CASSFTEASLFSGANVLTF. CDR3 bases: TGTGCCAGCAGTTTTACGGAGGCATCCCTATTCTCTGGGGCCAACGTCCTGACTTTC. The rearrangement joins TRBV27 to TRBJ2-6, with D perhaps TRBD2 (5 bases). Trimming cost V 3 bases and J 0 bases, with 18 bases left between them. The CDR3 sequence is 19 residues long. Germline V CDR1 and CDR2: MNHEY, SMNVEV (reference sequence).

The genes are TRBV11-1 and TRBJ1-2, with 9 bases fitting TRBD1. The CDR3 consists of 13 residues. V trimming: 5 bases; J trimming: 4 bases; junction bases outside the gene matches: 2. CDR1 is SGHAT and CDR2 is FQDESV in the germline V gene (reference sequence). The CDR3 region is CASSRTGVYGYTF. The DNA of the CDR3 is TGTGCCAGCAGCAGGACAGGGGTCTATGGCTACACCTTC.

V and J are TRBV28 and TRBJ2-1, with TRBD1 identical over 11 bases. V shed 8 bases and J 0 bases; nucleotides not matched to a gene: 15. The CDR3 totals 19 residues. In germline, CDR1 is MDHEN, CDR2 SYDVKM. CDR3 sequence reads: CASQGGPGQGVSSYNEQFF. The CDR3, as DNA: TGTGCCAGCCAGGGGGGCCCGGGACAGGGGGTAAGCTCCTACAATGAGCAGTTCTTC. The full variable domain, with the rest looked up from reference TRBV28 and TRBJ2-1, is DVKVTQSSRYLVKRTGEKVFLECVQDMDHENMFWYRQDPGLGLRLIYFSYDVKMKEKGDIPEGYSVSREKKERFSLILESASTNQTSMYLCASQGGPGQGVSSYNEQFFGPGTRLTVL.

The chain uses TRBV6-5 and TRBJ2-7, with D perhaps matching TRBD2 (5 bases). There are 15 residues in the CDR3. The V gene's germline CDR1 is MNHEY and CDR2 SVGAGI. V lost 5 bases to trimming and J lost 5 bases, with 19 bases between them. CDR3 sequence reads: CASSPREGRRDEQYF. The CDR3 DNA sequence: TGTGCCAGCAGTCCCCGGGAAGGACGCCGCGACGAGCAGTACTTC.

CDR3 amino acids: CASRGQGMRETQYF. The CDR3 DNA sequence: TGTGCCAGCAGGGGACAGGGGATGAGGGAGACCCAGTACTTC. The rearrangement uses TRBV27 and TRBJ2-5; 10 nucleotides align to TRBD1. The CDR3 runs to 14 residues. J gave up 5 bases and V 6 bases, and 6 bases lay outside the gene matches. Per germline, CDR1 MNHEY and CDR2 SMNVEV (reference sequence).

The rearrangement links TRBV5-1 to TRBJ2-1; TRBD1 aligns across 7 bases. This CDR3 region has 13 residues. In germline, CDR1 is SGHRS, CDR2 YFSETQ. The trim removed 1 base at V and 8 bases at J, leaving 3 bases unmatched. The CDR3 nucleotides read TGCGCCAGCAGCTTGAGGGGGCCCGATGAGCAGTTCTTC. Protein sequence: CASSLRGPDEQFF. Drawing the rest from reference TRBV5-1 and TRBJ2-1, the complete variable domain is KAGVTQTPRYLIKTRGQQVTLSCSPISGHRSVSWYQQTPGQGLQFLFEYFSETQRNKGNFPGRFSGRQFSNSRSEMNVSTLELGDSALYLCASSLRGPDEQFFGPGTRLTVL.

The chain links TRBV5-1 to TRBJ2-1; 7 bases match TRBD2. The CDR3 spans 15 residues. The trim removed 4 bases at V and 4 bases at J, leaving 8 bases unmatched. Germline V lookup: CDR1 SGHRS, CDR2 YFSETQ. The DNA of the CDR3 is TGCGCCAGCAGCGACCTCGGGGGAGGGTACAATGAGCAGTTCTTC. Its translation is CASSDLGGGYNEQFF. Complete variable domain (other parts from reference TRBV5-1 and TRBJ2-1): KAGVTQTPRYLIKTRGQQVTLSCSPISGHRSVSWYQQTPGQGLQFLFEYFSETQRNKGNFPGRFSGRQFSNSRSEMNVSTLELGDSALYLCASSDLGGGYNEQFFGPGTRLTVL.

V gene TRBV29-1 combines with J gene TRBJ1-1, with D tentatively TRBD1 (5 bases). The CDR3 loop spans 13 amino acids. Germline V gene data show CDR1 as SQVTM and CDR2 as ANQGSEA. V lost 1 base and J lost 1, with 7 bases in between. CDR3 DNA: TGCAGCGTTGAAGGCAGGGAGAACACTGAAGCTTTCTTT. Translating it yields CSVEGRENTEAFF. Drawing the rest from reference TRBV29-1 and TRBJ1-1, the complete variable domain is SAVISQKPSRDICQRGTSLTIQCQVDSQVTMMFWYRQQPGQSLTLIATANQGSEATYESGFVIDKFPISRPNLTFSTLTVSNMSPEDSSIYLCSVEGRENTEAFFGQGTRLTVV.

The chain couples TRBV24-1 to TRBJ2-3, with D unclear. Trimming took off 8 bases at V and 4 bases at J, with 12 bases between the two ends. CDR3 length: 13 amino acids. Germline CDR1 KGHDR, CDR2 SFDVKD. Written as DNA, the CDR3 is TGTGCCACCAACTCCGCCCCCCCAGATACGCAGTATTTT. Encoded protein: CATNSAPPDTQYF.

The J gene is TRBJ1-2, the V gene TRBV5-1; 7 bases line up with TRBD1. In germline, CDR1 is SGHRS, CDR2 YFSETQ. The CDR3 totals 14 residues. The J segment lost 6 bases and the V segment lost 4 bases, leaving 9 bases of the junction unmatched. CDR3 region: CASSMSPQGDGYTF. The CDR3 DNA is TGCGCCAGCAGCATGTCCCCCCAGGGGGATGGCTACACCTTC. The full variable domain, its missing parts supplied by reference TRBV5-1 and TRBJ1-2, is KAGVTQTPRYLIKTRGQQVTLSCSPISGHRSVSWYQQTPGQGLQFLFEYFSETQRNKGNFPGRFSGRQFSNSRSEMNVSTLELGDSALYLCASSMSPQGDGYTFGSGTRLTVV.

V usage is TRBV7-2 and J usage is TRBJ2-1; 10 nucleotides line up with TRBD2. Germline V gives CDR1 SGHTA, CDR2 FQGNSA. Losses at the gene ends were 4 bases for V and 6 bases for J; bases not matched to a gene: 6. CDR3 size: 15 residues. This chain's CDR3 is CASSSLAGVFNEQFF. CDR3 DNA: TGTGCCAGCAGCTCCCTAGCGGGAGTGTTCAATGAGCAGTTCTTC.

The chain combines TRBV18 with TRBJ2-5; D is ambiguous. There are 12 residues in the CDR3. Trimming removed 3 bases at V and 5 bases at J, with 7 bases between. Germline V gives CDR1 KGHSH, CDR2 LQKENI. CDR3 loop: CASSPSMETQYF. The CDR3 DNA follows: TGTGCCAGCTCACCTTCAATGGAGACCCAGTACTTC.

Here the CDR3 DNA reads TGTGCCAGCAGACTCGGGGTAACCGGGGAGCTGTTTTTT. Translation gives CASRLGVTGELFF. The rearrangement links TRBV6-5 to TRBJ2-2, with D possibly TRBD2 on 5 matching bases. From germline, CDR1 is MNHEY and CDR2 SVGAGI. Trimming cost V 6 bases and J 5 bases, with 10 bases left between them. CDR3 length equals 13 residues.

Comment on this clone: Germline is not matched at one junction end, which may reflect a read error. V gene TRBV27 combines with J gene TRBJ2-1, with D perhaps matching TRBD2 (5 bases). The germline CDR1 and CDR2 sequences are MNHEY and SMNVEV (reference sequence). The CDR3 runs to 13 residues. The CDR3 reads CASSISSGNEQFF. The CDR3, as DNA: TGTGCCAGCAGTATATCCAGCGGCAATGAGCAGTTCTTC.

Comments on this clone: Other nucleotide sequences in the sample specify the same CDR3. The chain is built from TRBV11-2 and TRBJ2-7, with TRBD2 identical over 7 bases. Losses at the gene ends were 1 base for V and 3 bases for J; bases not matched to a gene: 3. Germline CDR1 SGHAT, CDR2 FQNNGV. This CDR3 region has 14 residues. Here the CDR3 DNA reads TGTGCCAGCAGCTTAGGGGCGGGAGACTACGAGCAGTACTTC. Translated: CASSLGAGDYEQYF.

The chain links TRBV7-2 to TRBJ2-7; 13 bases are a match to TRBD2. The CDR3 is made up of 16 amino acids. The V gene's germline CDR1 is SGHTA and CDR2 FQGNSA. V dropped 3 bases and J dropped 7; count of bases not matched to a gene: 9. The chain's CDR3 is CASSLRLAGGHGEQYF. Written as DNA, the CDR3 is TGTGCCAGCAGCTTGAGACTAGCGGGAGGCCACGGAGAGCAGTACTTC.

V and J are TRBV5-6 and TRBJ2-1; 7 bases map to TRBD1. In germline, CDR1 is SGHDT, CDR2 YYEEEE. Unmatched junction bases numbered 2, after V lost 0 bases and J lost 2 bases. CDR3 length equals 15 residues. CDR3 amino acids: CASSLGGGAYNEQFF. The CDR3 nucleotides read TGTGCCAGCAGCTTGGGAGGGGGCGCCTACAATGAGCAGTTCTTC.

V is TRBV4-3 and J is TRBJ2-5, with D perhaps matching TRBD2 (5 bases). Trimming removed 2 bases at V and 0 bases at J, with 7 bases between. The CDR3 contains 14 residues. Looked up from germline, CDR1 is LGHNA and CDR2 is YSLEER. The CDR3 sequence is CASSQLAHQETQYF. CDR3 DNA sequence: TGCGCCAGCAGCCAACTAGCTCACCAAGAGACCCAGTACTTC.

This chain uses TRBV27 with TRBJ2-2, with 10 positions matching TRBD2. This CDR3 is 17 amino acids long. V lost 1 base to trimming and J lost 2 bases; unmatched junction nucleotides: 4. Germline V gives CDR1 MNHEY, CDR2 SMNVEV (reference sequence). CDR3 coding DNA: TGTGCCAGCAGTTTATGGGGACTAGCGATAAACACCGGGGAGCTGTTTTTT. Protein product: CASSLWGLAINTGELFF.

This clone has a single count. The chain is built from TRBV6-5 and TRBJ1-6; tentatively, D is TRBD1 (5 bases). The CDR3 runs 15 residues. Trimming pared 0 bases from V and 10 bases from J, leaving 13 bases between. Germline CDR1 is MNHEY and CDR2 is SVGAGI. CDR3 DNA sequence: TGTGCCAGCAGTTACTCAGGGGCAGGAGACTCACCCCTCCACTTT. This translates into CASSYSGAGDSPLHF.

The chain carries TRBV18 and TRBJ1-1; 8 bases line up with TRBD1. The CDR3 sequence is 18 residues long. J gave up 1 base and V 0 bases, and 10 bases lay outside the gene matches. Germline V CDR1 and CDR2: KGHSH, LQKENI. DNA of the CDR3: TGTGCCAGCTCACCACCAGGGGCAGGGGGCCTTCAGAACACTGAAGCTTTCTTT. Its translation: CASSPPGAGGLQNTEAFF.

The chain carries TRBV10-3 and TRBJ2-7; 7 bases align to TRBD2. The V and J ends lost 6 bases and 5 bases, in that order; junction bases with no gene match: 7. This CDR3 contains 13 residues. Looked up from germline, CDR1 is ENHRY and CDR2 is SYGVKD. CDR3 sequence reads: CAISSGEGNEQYF. CDR3 bases: TGTGCCATCAGCTCCGGGGAGGGAAACGAGCAGTACTTC.

The chain links TRBV2 to TRBJ1-5, with 7 bases matching TRBD1. Germline assignment: CDR1 SNHLY and CDR2 FYNNEI. With V trimmed by 4 bases and J by 0 bases, 18 bases remained unmatched. CDR3 length equals 20 residues. The CDR3 protein is CASSAYGGIRGQNSNQPQHF. The DNA for the CDR3 is TGTGCCAGCAGTGCCTACGGGGGAATAAGGGGGCAAAATAGCAATCAGCCCCAGCATTTT.

This chain connects TRBV2 to TRBJ2-2, with D tentatively TRBD2 (5 bases). Between the trimmed V and J ends, which lost 1 base and 7 bases, there was a span of 13 bases. The CDR3 sequence is 15 residues long. Germline V gives CDR1 SNHLY, CDR2 FYNNEI. The CDR3 region is CASSEEPNRGGELFF. In DNA form, the CDR3 reads TGTGCCAGCAGTGAAGAACCAAATCGGGGCGGGGAGCTGTTTTTT.

This chain joins TRBV9 and TRBJ2-7; 7 positions match TRBD2. Looked up from germline, CDR1 is SGDLS and CDR2 is YYNGEE. The CDR3 runs 15 residues. V was pared by 3 bases and J by 2 bases, with 8 bases of the junction left unmatched. CDR3 sequence: CASSARGGSPYEQYF. CDR3 bases: TGTGCCAGCAGCGCCCGCGGGGGAAGCCCCTACGAGCAGTACTTC. Looking up the rest from reference TRBV9 and TRBJ2-7 gives the full variable domain: DSGVTQTPKHLITATGQRVTLRCSPRSGDLSVYWYQQSLDQGLQFLIQYYNGEERAKGNILERFSAQQFPDLHSELNLSSLELGDSALYFCASSARGGSPYEQYFGPGTRLTVT.

This chain links TRBV6-5 with TRBJ2-1; TRBD2 matches 7 bases. The length of the CDR3 is 15 residues. Trimming took 10 bases from V and 6 from J; bases not matched to a gene: 15. The V gene's germline CDR1 is MNHEY and CDR2 SVGAGI. CDR3 sequence reads: CATSVTSGNPNEQFF. Here the CDR3 DNA reads TGTGCCACCTCAGTCACCAGCGGGAACCCCAATGAGCAGTTCTTC.

The rearrangement uses TRBV27 and TRBJ2-5, with D perhaps TRBD1 (6 bases). Germline V gene sequence: CDR1 MNHEY, CDR2 SMNVEV (reference sequence). This CDR3 comprises 15 residues. V lost 3 bases to trimming and J lost 5 bases, with 16 bases between them. The CDR3 sequence: CASSFGQGIWETQYF. The CDR3 nucleotides are TGTGCCAGCAGTTTCGGCCAGGGGATCTGGGAGACCCAGTACTTC.

V and J are TRBV6-5 and TRBJ1-2; 7 bases map to TRBD1. The CDR3 loop spans 15 amino acids. Looked up from germline, CDR1 is MNHEY and CDR2 is SVGAGI. With V trimmed by 0 bases and J by 8 bases, 9 bases remained unmatched. Here the CDR3 DNA reads TGTGCCAGCAGTTACTCGAGGCAGGGGGGTATCGGCTACACCTTC. It codes for CASSYSRQGGIGYTF.

This chain connects TRBV10-2 to TRBJ1-5, with TRBD1 matching over 8 bases. The CDR3 is 15 amino acids. Germline CDR1 reads WSHSY; CDR2 reads SAAADI. The ends lost 6 bases at V and 0 bases at J; junction bases unmatched: 4. The DNA of the CDR3 is TGCGCCAGCAGCGAACAGGGGGATAGCAATCAGCCCCAGCATTTT. Protein product: CASSEQGDSNQPQHF.

This clone was recorded once. This sequence joins TRBV12-5 and TRBJ2-3, with 10 bases matching TRBD2. Germline V CDR1 and CDR2: LGHNT, FRNRAP. The CDR3 covers 13 residues. V shed 9 bases, J shed 3 bases, and the junction held 3 bases outside the gene matches. The CDR3 DNA sequence: TGTGCTAGCGGGACTAGCGAAACAGATACGCAGTATTTT. Translated, it gives CASGTSETDTQYF.

The chain uses TRBV6-5 and TRBJ2-3, with 8 positions matching TRBD2. Per germline, CDR1 MNHEY and CDR2 SVGAGI. V was clipped by 7 bases and J by 2 bases; unmatched bases: 8. The CDR3 is made up of 15 amino acids. For the CDR3, the DNA is TGTGCCAGCACCTTCAGCGGGAGTATCACAGATACGCAGTATTTT. Encoded protein: CASTFSGSITDTQYF.

The gene calls are TRBV14 and TRBJ2-1; 7 bases align to TRBD2. Germline V gene sequence: CDR1 SGHDN, CDR2 FVKESK. Trimming at V came to 4 bases and at J to 3 bases, leaving 9 bases not matched to a gene. There are 16 residues in the CDR3. The CDR3 protein is CASSPPGGGDYNEQFF. The CDR3 DNA reads TGTGCCAGCAGCCCCCCGGGGGGAGGGGACTACAATGAGCAGTTCTTC.